This T cell receptor (beta chain) was found in a study of PD-L1 blockade in urothelial cancer. Study background: A median approximately 150,000 T cells were found in blood samples.

Synthetic TCR analog templates were spiked into each PCR. Assay used: immunoSEQ multiplex PCR; TCRdb lists only in-frame clones, some missing. The data contain roughly 56,000 clones, roughly 82% of them singletons. Germline-derived CDR1 and CDR2 are SGHRS and YFSETQ. The V segment lost 2 bases and the J segment 3 bases; nucleotides outside the gene matches: 3. The CDR3 spans 15 residues. This TCR came from a man in his 70s with urothelial cancer. Source: PBMCs, taken around atezolizumab (anti-PD-L1) treatment. The genes are TRBV5-1 and TRBJ2-4; TRBD1 matches 9 bases. CDR3 region: CASSFTGGGKNIQYF. DNA of the CDR3: TGCGCCAGCAGCTTTACAGGGGGCGGCAAAAACATTCAGTACTTC.